This TCR beta chain comes out of a study of PD-1 blockade in mismatch repair-deficient tumors. Overall study context: Patients had 11 to 13 mismatch repair-deficient cancer types and were previously treated and progressing.

As to this clone: Its antigen is still unknown.

Generated by immunoSEQ multiplex PCR, the TCRdb table keeps only in-frame clones and is missing some. The profile shows 56,000 or so clones, 81% of them singletons. The study, taken as a whole, reports: Tumor-resident clones, often absent from pretreatment blood, expanded after pembrolizumab and then contracted.

Mismatch repair deficiency was confirmed in all patients, by PCR or immunohistochemistry. Looked up from germline, CDR1 is SGHNT and CDR2 is YYREEE (reference sequence). The CDR3 spans 14 residues. The V end was cut by 0 bases, the J end by 4 bases, with 9 bases between. The gene calls are TRBV5-4 and TRBJ2-3; D is unresolved. The starting material was peripheral blood, obtained 20 weeks after starting pembrolizumab. This clonotype was sampled from an adult with mismatch repair-deficient cancer. CDR3: CASSLAKGSDTQYF. The CDR3 DNA sequence: TGTGCCAGCAGCTTGGCTAAGGGTTCAGATACGCAGTATTTT.